The sequence of this T cell receptor beta chain was determined in a study of CD8 T cells in ankylosing spondylitis. Study results and limitations: Ankylosing spondylitis blood seemed to carry a telltale TCR beta motif made of roughly 8 highly homologous variants.

TCRdb passed the 5' RACE reads through MiXCR, listing each CDR3 protein once. The table shows fewer than 750,000 distinct CDR3 sequences, with 15% to 20% occurring only once. On this clonotype: What it binds is unknown.

V was pared by 0 bases and J by 4 bases, with 10 bases of the junction left unmatched. Germline CDR1 is MGHRA and CDR2 is YSYEKL. There are 18 residues in the CDR3. This receptor was taken from a male donor with ankylosing spondylitis. What was sequenced was blood, either unsorted or a sorted T cell fraction (not recorded which). The J gene is TRBJ2-5, the V gene TRBV4-1; 11 bases match TRBD2. The CDR3 DNA reads as TGCGCCAGCAGCCAAGATGAGGTACTAGCGGGAGCGTTAGAGACCCAGTACTTC. Encoded protein: CASSQDEVLAGALETQYF.